This passage covers 27 T cell receptor beta chains from one sample sequenced in a study of cytomegalovirus exposure and HLA in healthy donors. This PCR relied on a set of 60 Vbeta primers and 13 Jbeta primers. Using immunoSEQ multiplex PCR, the repertoire was profiled, and TCRdb retains in-frame clones only, with some absent. The table records over 110,000 clones, roughly 83% of them present only once. Material for sequencing was PBMCs. The receptors originated from a female donor in good health and CMV-seronegative.

This chain connects TRBV6-6 to TRBJ1-1; D not resolved. Looked up from germline, CDR1 is MNHNY and CDR2 is SVGAGI (reference sequence). This CDR3 spans 15 amino acids. V lost 6 bases, J lost 2 bases, and 16 bases lay in between. This CDR3 reads CASSFYPASNTEAFF. The CDR3 DNA is TGTGCCAGCAGCTTCTATCCCGCCTCTAACACTGAAGCTTTCTTT.

This sequence joins TRBV21-1 and TRBJ2-1; the table's D call TRBD2 went unverified against the DNA. TRBV21-1 is noted as a pseudogene. The CDR3 contains 17 residues. The CDR3: CASSKGTSGVDYNEQFF. The CDR3 DNA follows: TGTGCCAGCAGCAAAGGCACTAGCGGGGTCGACTACAATGAGCAGTTCTTC.

The chain links TRBV30 to TRBJ1-3; 11 bases match TRBD1. V was clipped by 6 bases and J by 4 bases; unmatched bases: 5. Looked up from germline, CDR1 is GTSNPN and CDR2 is SVGIG (reference sequence). The CDR3 sequence is 14 residues long. CDR3 sequence (DNA): TGTGCCTGTACACGGACAGGGGGCGGAAACACCATATATTTT. This translates into CACTRTGGGNTIYF.

The chain is built from TRBV7-9 and TRBJ1-6, with D tentatively TRBD1 (5 bases). CDR3 length: 14 amino acids. Germline V gives CDR1 SEHNR, CDR2 FQNEAQ (reference sequence). The germline V and J ends were trimmed by 2 bases and 9 bases, with 11 bases remaining between them. As DNA, the CDR3 is TGTGCCAGCAGCTTAAATGATAGGGGTTCACCCCTCCACTTT. Its protein product is CASSLNDRGSPLHF.

The chain carries TRBV7-9 and TRBJ2-2; D gene uncertain. The CDR3 loop spans 11 amino acids. Deletions cut 5 bases from V and 8 bases from J, with 6 bases between. The germline V gene encodes CDR1 SEHNR and CDR2 FQNEAQ (reference sequence). The CDR3 nucleotides read TGTGCCAGCAGCCATCAGGGGGAGCTGTTTTTT. Its protein product is CASSHQGELFF.

The rearrangement links TRBV19 to TRBJ1-1; 9 bases are a match to TRBD1. Germline-derived CDR1 and CDR2 are LNHDA and SQIVND (reference sequence). The CDR3 loop spans 16 amino acids. Losses at the gene ends were 2 bases for V and 6 bases for J; bases not matched to a gene: 10. The DNA for the CDR3 is TGTGCCAGTAGTATATCTCGGGACAGGGTTTTTCCTGAAGCTTTCTTT. Its protein is CASSISRDRVFPEAFF.

The chain couples TRBV5-1 to TRBJ2-1; 12 bases are a match to TRBD2. This CDR3 has 16 residues. CDR1 is SGHRS, CDR2 YFSETQ, per germline. Trimming took 7 bases from V and 8 from J; bases not matched to a gene: 13. CDR3 nucleotide sequence: TGCGCCAGCGCCCCACTTCTAGCGGGGGGGAGGGATGAGCAGTTCTTC. Residues: CASAPLLAGGRDEQFF.

This clone occurred a few times. V is TRBV7-8 and J is TRBJ2-5; TRBD1 aligns across 7 bases. The CDR3 is 14 amino acids. V lost 4 bases, J lost 4 bases, and 6 bases stayed unmatched. CDR1 is SGHVS, CDR2 FQNEAQ, per germline. The CDR3 nucleotides read TGTGCCAGCAGCTCACAGGGGAACGGAGAGACCCAGTACTTC. This codes for CASSSQGNGETQYF.

This chain uses TRBV30 with TRBJ2-6; a weak D match, TRBD2 (5 bases). This CDR3 has 14 amino acids. V was pared by 7 bases and J by 0 bases, with 10 bases between. Germline-derived CDR1 and CDR2 are GTSNPN and SVGIG (reference sequence). DNA for the CDR3: TGTGCCTCAGGACTTAGCTCTGGGGCCAACGTCCTGACTTTC. Translation: CASGLSSGANVLTF.

This clone was counted once. The genes are TRBV14 and TRBJ1-2, with D possibly being TRBD1 (5 bases). The CDR3 covers 15 residues. Trimming stripped 5 bases from V and 4 bases from J, with 17 bases between. CDR1 and CDR2 from the germline V gene are SGHDN and FVKESK. The CDR3 nucleotides are TGTGCCAGCAGCGCTCACCAGGCGGGGCGCTATGGCTACACCTTC. It codes for CASSAHQAGRYGYTF.

This clone has a single count. The genes are TRBV7-2 and TRBJ2-3; 9 positions match TRBD2. Germline V CDR1 and CDR2: SGHTA, FQGNSA. This CDR3 comprises 18 residues. The V and J ends lost 5 bases and 4 bases, in that order; junction bases with no gene match: 16. CDR3 DNA sequence: TGTGCCAGCAGCCGAATTGCCCGGGGGCGGGGGGGCCCAGATACGCAGTATTTT. Its protein product is CASSRIARGRGGPDTQYF.

The V call is TRBV10-3, the J call TRBJ2-3; TRBD2 is a possible D gene (6 bases). CDR1 ENHRY and CDR2 SYGVKD come from the germline V gene. The V end lost 4 bases, the J end lost 0 bases, and 11 bases lay between the germline ends. The CDR3 spans 15 residues. CDR3 in DNA: TGTGCCATCAGTGGCGAGGGGACTAGCACAGATACGCAGTATTTT. Protein sequence: CAISGEGTSTDTQYF.

The chain joins TRBV7-2 to TRBJ2-3; 7 positions agree with TRBD1. The V segment lost 0 bases and the J segment 3 bases; nucleotides outside the gene matches: 3. Germline V gene lookup returns CDR1 SGHTA and CDR2 FQGNSA. The CDR3 contains 15 residues. CDR3 sequence reads: CASSLASQGTDTQYF. For the CDR3, the DNA is TGTGCCAGCAGCTTAGCGTCACAGGGGACAGATACGCAGTATTTT.

This CDR3 is CASREGYEQYF. CDR3 DNA: TGTGCCAGCAGGGAGGGATACGAGCAGTACTTC. The rearrangement links TRBV28 to TRBJ2-7; TRBD2 might be the D (6 bases). The germline V gene has CDR1 MDHEN and CDR2 SYDVKM. The ends were cut back, 6 bases at V and 4 bases at J, with 7 bases in the middle. This CDR3 contains 11 residues.

V usage is TRBV28 and J usage is TRBJ2-5; TRBD2 matches 11 bases. V was clipped by 5 bases and J by 2 bases; unmatched bases: 4. Germline V lookup: CDR1 MDHEN, CDR2 SYDVKM. There are 15 residues in the CDR3. CDR3 protein: CASSVRLAGQETQYF. CDR3 sequence (DNA): TGTGCCAGCAGTGTCAGACTAGCGGGGCAAGAGACCCAGTACTTC. The full variable domain, rest sourced from reference TRBV28 and TRBJ2-5, is DVKVTQSSRYLVKRTGEKVFLECVQDMDHENMFWYRQDPGLGLRLIYFSYDVKMKEKGDIPEGYSVSREKKERFSLILESASTNQTSMYLCASSVRLAGQETQYFGPGTRLLVL.

The chain uses TRBV11-2 and TRBJ2-5; 7 positions agree with TRBD2. Germline lookup yields CDR1 SGHAT and CDR2 FQNNGV. V dropped 7 bases and J dropped 5; count of bases not matched to a gene: 10. The length of the CDR3 is 14 residues. The CDR3 bases are TGTGCCAGCAAGCGGGGCCTGAGGGCGGAGACCCAGTACTTC. Protein sequence: CASKRGLRAETQYF.

The chain links TRBV7-9 to TRBJ1-2, with 8 nucleotides matching TRBD1. V lost 2 bases to trimming and J lost 6 bases; unmatched junction nucleotides: 8. This CDR3 contains 15 residues. Germline assignment: CDR1 SEHNR and CDR2 FQNEAQ (reference sequence). The CDR3 reads CASSLPGGNIHGYTF. The CDR3 region has the DNA TGTGCCAGCAGCTTACCAGGGGGCAATATCCATGGCTACACCTTC.

The chain joins TRBV4-3 to TRBJ2-4, with 7 bases fitting TRBD1. V shed 0 bases and J 9 bases; nucleotides not matched to a gene: 8. The CDR3 runs 15 residues. The germline V gene has CDR1 LGHNA and CDR2 YSLEER. CDR3 protein: CASSQDETGVSIQYF. CDR3 in DNA: TGCGCCAGCAGCCAAGATGAAACAGGGGTTAGCATTCAGTACTTC.

The J gene is TRBJ2-7, the V gene TRBV10-2, with 7 bases identical to TRBD1. The CDR3 extends over 15 amino acids. V trimming: 6 bases; J trimming: 2 bases; junction bases outside the gene matches: 10. Per germline, CDR1 WSHSY and CDR2 SAAADI. As DNA, the CDR3 is TGCGCCAGCAGACCCCCGGGACAGATAACCTACGAGCAGTACTTC. Residues: CASRPPGQITYEQYF.

This clone was seen once. The chain is built from TRBV19 and TRBJ2-5, with 8 bases that match TRBD1. V gave up 4 bases and J gave up 5 bases; unmatched junction bases: 6. The CDR3 has 14 residues. Germline-derived CDR1 and CDR2 are LNHDA and SQIVND (reference sequence). The CDR3 bases are TGTGCCAGTAGTACAGGGGGCGGACGGGAGACCCAGTACTTC. Its translation: CASSTGGGRETQYF.

The DNA for the CDR3 is TGTGCCAGCAGCGTAGGAGGGACAGGGGCAATAAGGGGCTACACCTTC. Translating it yields CASSVGGTGAIRGYTF. The chain has TRBV9 and TRBJ1-2; the match to TRBD1 covers 10 bases. This CDR3 is 16 amino acids long. Germline V gene data show CDR1 as SGDLS and CDR2 as YYNGEE. V lost 0 bases to trimming and J lost 8 bases; unmatched junction nucleotides: 10.

This clone was found once. The chain carries TRBV5-4 and TRBJ2-1, with D possibly being TRBD2 (6 bases). The CDR3 extends over 17 amino acids. Germline lookup yields CDR1 SGHNT and CDR2 YYREEE (reference sequence). Trimming stripped 5 bases from V and 10 bases from J, with 28 bases between. DNA of the CDR3: TGTGCCAGCAGTTTGACCTCCGGGACTGCGAGCCTGAGGGAGCAGTTCTTC. Its protein is CASSLTSGTASLREQFF.

This clone occurred a few times. This chain links TRBV5-6 with TRBJ1-2; D remains unclear. Germline CDR1 is SGHDT and CDR2 is YYEEEE. The CDR3 is 14 residues long. The V end was cut by 1 base, the J end by 2 bases, with 9 bases between. The CDR3 DNA follows: TGTGCCAGCAGCTTGACACAAACCAACTATGGCTACACCTTC. Encoded protein: CASSLTQTNYGYTF.

The V call is TRBV15, the J call TRBJ1-1; TRBD1 matches 7 bases. V trimming: 3 bases; J trimming: 1 base; junction bases outside the gene matches: 2. The CDR3 covers 14 residues. The germline gives CDR1 LNHNV, CDR2 YYDKDF (reference sequence). The CDR3 is CATSSDRANTEAFF. The CDR3 DNA is TGTGCCACCAGCAGTGACAGGGCGAACACTGAAGCTTTCTTT.

The chain uses TRBV30 and TRBJ2-3; tentatively, D is TRBD1 (6 bases). Germline V gene data show CDR1 as GTSNPN and CDR2 as SVGIG (reference sequence). Trimming removed 4 bases at V and 0 bases at J, with 17 bases between. CDR3 length: 16 amino acids. This chain's CDR3 is CAWNGMGTPSTDTQYF. CDR3 bases: TGTGCCTGGAACGGGATGGGGACACCAAGCACAGATACGCAGTATTTT.

J is TRBJ1-4 and V is TRBV5-1; D is unresolved. Germline-derived CDR1 and CDR2 are SGHRS and YFSETQ. The V gene lost 1 base and the J gene lost 8 bases, with 12 bases spanning the gap. This CDR3 spans 14 amino acids. CDR3 coding DNA: TGCGCCAGCAGCTTGACATCATCTAGCGAAAAACTGTTTTTT. Translating it yields CASSLTSSSEKLFF.

This chain connects TRBV10-3 to TRBJ1-3; 8 bases map to TRBD1. Germline CDR1 reads ENHRY; CDR2 reads SYGVKD. V shed 8 bases, J shed 3 bases, and the junction held 12 bases outside the gene matches. This CDR3 has 16 amino acids. CDR3 region: CAIRSPTGDGGNTIYF. CDR3 bases: TGTGCCATCCGGTCCCCGACAGGGGACGGTGGAAACACCATATATTTT.